The 27 T cell receptor beta chains below come from one sample, sequenced in a study of Ad26.COV2.S vaccination and SARS-CoV-2 variants. Treatment meaning: approximately 18 received Ad26.COV2.S at low or high dose, single or two shots; 5 received placebo; per-sample allocation not given. Sampling took place 63 days after the first vaccine or placebo injection. Generated by immunoSEQ multiplex PCR, the TCRdb table keeps only in-frame clones and is missing some. The repertoire holds some 390,000 clones, with around nine tenths as singletons. Sequencing was performed on peripheral blood, taken in a trial of Ad26.COV2.S vaccine versus placebo. The receptor source for this set is a person aged 18 to 59 who received the Ad26.COV2.S COVID-19 vaccine or a placebo.

The chain joins TRBV10-3 to TRBJ1-5; TRBD1 aligns across 8 bases. The CDR3 totals 16 residues. CDR1 ENHRY and CDR2 SYGVKD come from the germline V gene. The V segment lost 5 bases and the J segment 3 bases; nucleotides outside the gene matches: 9. The DNA of the CDR3 is TGTGCCATCAGTCAGACGGGACAGGCGATCAATCAGCCCCAGCATTTT. It translates to CAISQTGQAINQPQHF.

The chain joins TRBV28 to TRBJ1-6; D unclear. CDR3 length equals 15 residues. The ends were cut back, 6 bases at V and 6 bases at J, with 15 bases in the middle. Germline-derived CDR1 and CDR2 are MDHEN and SYDVKM. The chain's CDR3 is CASRSPQHTNSPLHF. DNA for the CDR3: TGTGCCAGCAGATCACCACAGCATACTAATTCACCCCTCCACTTT.

The rearrangement joins TRBV29-1 to TRBJ2-7; 10 positions match TRBD2. The CDR3 extends over 14 amino acids. Germline CDR1 SQVTM, CDR2 ANQGSEA. Trimming took 4 bases from V and 2 from J; bases not matched to a gene: 5. The DNA of the CDR3 is TGCAGCGTTGCTAGCGGGAGCGCAACCTACGAGCAGTACTTC. Translated: CSVASGSATYEQYF.

V and J are TRBV27 and TRBJ2-1; D is possibly TRBD1 (5 bases). Germline lookup yields CDR1 MNHEY and CDR2 SMNVEV (reference sequence). The CDR3 is 13 amino acids. V shed 7 bases and J shed 7 bases, with 14 bases lying between them. The CDR3 here is CASTLGAENEQFF. The CDR3 DNA reads TGTGCCAGCACCCTAGGGGCGGAGAATGAGCAGTTCTTC.

The chain joins TRBV5-4 to TRBJ2-1; 7 bases are a match to TRBD1. Germline V gene sequence: CDR1 SGHNT, CDR2 YYREEE (reference sequence). The junction had 7 bases not matched to a gene; V was cut back by 4 bases and J by 6 bases. There are 14 residues in the CDR3. The CDR3 DNA reads TGTGCCAGCAGCCGGACAGGATGGGGCAATGAGCAGTTCTTC. It translates to CASSRTGWGNEQFF.

This clone has a single count. The J gene is TRBJ2-5, the V gene TRBV7-2; D may be TRBD2 (6 bases). This CDR3 is 15 amino acids long. Germline loops: CDR1 SGHTA, CDR2 FQGNSA. Between the trimmed V and J ends, which lost 5 bases and 1 base, there was a span of 14 bases. As DNA, the CDR3 is TGTGCCAGCAGCCGCCGTTCTAGCGTCCAAGAGACCCAGTACTTC. Translating gives CASSRRSSVQETQYF. Combining the CDR3 with reference TRBV7-2 and TRBJ2-5 gives the whole variable domain GAGVSQSPSNKVTEKGKDVELRCDPISGHTALYWYRQSLGQGLEFLIYFQGNSAPDKSGLPSDRFSAERTGGSVSTLTIQRTQQEDSAVYLCASSRRSSVQETQYFGPGTRLLVL.

The V gene is TRBV11-3, the J gene TRBJ2-2, with TRBD1 as a possible D gene (6 bases). The length of the CDR3 is 16 residues. CDR1 is SGHNT and CDR2 is YENEEA in the germline V gene. Trimming removed 1 base from V and 2 bases from J, with 11 bases in between. The CDR3, as DNA: TGTGCCAGCAGCTTAGGCAGGGGTTCAAACACCGGGGAGCTGTTTTTT. Translated, it gives CASSLGRGSNTGELFF.

The gene calls are TRBV28 and TRBJ2-2; 8 bases match TRBD1. Germline loops: CDR1 MDHEN, CDR2 SYDVKM. The V segment lost 6 bases and the J segment 3 bases; nucleotides outside the gene matches: 9. The CDR3 runs to 16 residues. The CDR3 is CASRTYNRGDTGELFF. CDR3 bases: TGTGCCAGCAGGACCTACAACAGGGGGGACACCGGGGAGCTGTTTTTT.

The rearrangement links TRBV4-1 to TRBJ2-7; 9 bases agree with TRBD2. V trimming: 5 bases; J trimming: 0 bases; junction bases outside the gene matches: 11. The CDR3 spans 17 residues. Germline CDR1 reads MGHRA; CDR2 reads YSYEKL. This CDR3 reads CASSDQTSGSNSYEQYF. Written as DNA, the CDR3 is TGCGCCAGCAGCGACCAAACTAGCGGGTCAAACTCCTACGAGCAGTACTTC.

This clone occurred a few times. The chain is built from TRBV15 and TRBJ2-2, with D hard to call. Germline V CDR1 and CDR2: LNHNV, YYDKDF (reference sequence). This CDR3 contains 15 residues. V shed 1 base and J shed 1 base, with 7 bases lying between them. CDR3 in DNA: TGTGCCACCAGCAGAGTCTCCCAGAACACCGGGGAGCTGTTTTTT. Amino acid sequence: CATSRVSQNTGELFF.

The chain employs TRBV11-2 and TRBJ1-2; the D is unclear. The CDR3 spans 14 residues. Germline V CDR1 and CDR2: SGHAT, FQNNGV. V lost 1 base and J lost 6, with 12 bases in between. The CDR3 DNA sequence: TGTGCCAGCAGCTTAGTTGGGAGGGAACATGGCTACACCTTC. Its translation is CASSLVGREHGYTF.

This clone was recorded a few times. The genes are TRBV30 and TRBJ2-5; TRBD2 aligns across 10 bases. J was trimmed by 2 bases and V by 1 base; bases with no gene match: 1. The CDR3 covers 14 residues. Germline values: CDR1 GTSNPN, CDR2 SVGIG (reference sequence). For the CDR3, the DNA is TGTGCCTGGAGTGGGACTAGCGGTCAAGAGACCCAGTACTTC. This codes for CAWSGTSGQETQYF.

The gene calls are TRBV28 and TRBJ2-1; no clear D gene. The length of the CDR3 is 14 residues. V was shortened by 3 bases and J by 9 bases, with 15 bases between the two germline ends. Germline CDR1 reads MDHEN; CDR2 reads SYDVKM. The CDR3 sequence: CASSFFAGIGEQFF. The CDR3 bases are TGTGCCAGCAGTTTCTTCGCTGGGATCGGTGAGCAGTTCTTC.

The rearrangement joins TRBV9 to TRBJ1-3; D may be TRBD1 (5 bases). Germline V gene sequence: CDR1 SGDLS, CDR2 YYNGEE. The V end lost 3 bases, the J end lost 0 bases, and 10 bases lay between the germline ends. The CDR3 is 15 amino acids. This CDR3 is CASSEGTSSGNTIYF. In DNA, the CDR3 is TGTGCCAGCAGCGAGGGGACGAGCTCTGGAAACACCATATATTTT.

V is TRBV9 and J is TRBJ1-1; TRBD1 matches at 8 bases. With 4 bases clipped from V and 5 bases from J, the junction kept 10 bases outside the gene matches. CDR1 and CDR2 (germline): SGDLS, YYNGEE. This CDR3 comprises 15 residues. In DNA form, the CDR3 reads TGTGCCAGCAGCCTCTCCGGACAGGGTGAAACTGAAGCTTTCTTT. Protein sequence: CASSLSGQGETEAFF.

This clone was seen more than once but under ten times. The rearrangement uses TRBV25-1 and TRBJ2-1; D may be TRBD2 (6 bases). The CDR3 extends over 15 amino acids. The germline V gene encodes CDR1 MGHDK and CDR2 SYGVNS. The V and J ends lost 2 bases and 7 bases respectively, with 15 bases between them. The CDR3: CASSERERSGNEQFF. The CDR3 bases are TGTGCCAGCAGTGAACGGGAGAGATCGGGAAATGAGCAGTTCTTC.

The chain has TRBV5-1 and TRBJ2-7, with 7 bases that match TRBD2. After removal of 0 bases from V and 0 bases from J, the junction contained 9 bases not matched to a gene. The CDR3 is made up of 17 amino acids. Germline CDR1 reads SGHRS; CDR2 reads YFSETQ. CDR3 protein: CASSLASASGYSYEQYF. The DNA of the CDR3 is TGCGCCAGCAGCTTGGCCAGTGCTAGCGGATACTCCTACGAGCAGTACTTC. Based on the CDR3 plus reference TRBV5-1 and TRBJ2-7, the full variable domain is KAGVTQTPRYLIKTRGQQVTLSCSPISGHRSVSWYQQTPGQGLQFLFEYFSETQRNKGNFPGRFSGRQFSNSRSEMNVSTLELGDSALYLCASSLASASGYSYEQYFGPGTRLTVT.

The chain is built from TRBV27 and TRBJ2-2; either TRBD1 or TRBD2 may fit D (7 bases each). The length of the CDR3 is 15 residues. Trimming shortened V by 5 bases and J by 7 bases, and 17 bases separated the two germline ends. Germline-derived CDR1 and CDR2 are MNHEY and SMNVEV (reference sequence). CDR3 DNA: TGTGCCAGCAGTAAACTGCAGGGGGGGATCGGGGAGCTGTTTTTT. Translated: CASSKLQGGIGELFF.

The table lists this clone with a few counts. The genes are TRBV5-1 and TRBJ2-1; 7 bases are a match to TRBD1. CDR3 size: 15 residues. V was clipped by 3 bases and J by 3 bases; unmatched bases: 6. CDR1 is SGHRS and CDR2 is YFSETQ in the germline V gene. The CDR3 DNA follows: TGCGCCAGCAGCTCAGGGGGAAATTTCTACAATGAGCAGTTCTTC. It encodes CASSSGGNFYNEQFF. Together with reference TRBV5-1 and TRBJ2-1, the CDR3 gives the full variable domain: KAGVTQTPRYLIKTRGQQVTLSCSPISGHRSVSWYQQTPGQGLQFLFEYFSETQRNKGNFPGRFSGRQFSNSRSEMNVSTLELGDSALYLCASSSGGNFYNEQFFGPGTRLTVL.

The rearrangement uses TRBV19 and TRBJ2-1; D not certain. Deletions cut 3 bases from V and 0 bases from J, with 9 bases between. Germline CDR1 is LNHDA and CDR2 is SQIVND (reference sequence). The CDR3 has 15 residues. CDR3 region: CASSMNTRSYNEQFF. CDR3 nucleotides: TGTGCCAGTAGTATGAACACCCGCTCCTACAATGAGCAGTTCTTC.

The chain has TRBV28 and TRBJ2-5; D is perhaps TRBD1 (5 bases). Trimming left V 6 bases short and J 5 bases short, with 13 bases between. Per the germline V gene, CDR1 is MDHEN and CDR2 is SYDVKM. This CDR3 is built from 13 residues. The CDR3 nucleotides are TGTGCCAGCAGCCTGGGGCGGTGGGAGACCCAGTACTTC. This translates into CASSLGRWETQYF.

The chain employs TRBV12-2 and TRBJ2-7; the D call TRBD2 from the table was never checked on the DNA. TRBV12-2 is a documented pseudogene. CDR3 length: 19 residues. The CDR3 nucleotides read TGTGCAAGTCGCCGGCAGGAACCCCCGCGGAGCGGGAGGGCCGACGAGCAGTACTTC. This codes for CASRRQEPPRSGRADEQYF.

For this clone: This sample also contains other DNA sequences that code for the same CDR3. The J gene is TRBJ2-5, the V gene TRBV18, with D uncertain. The CDR3 covers 13 residues. The germline CDR1 and CDR2 sequences are KGHSH and LQKENI. V lost 3 bases, J lost 2 bases, and 7 bases lay in between. DNA of the CDR3: TGTGCCAGCTCACCCCGACTTCAAGAGACCCAGTACTTC. It specifies CASSPRLQETQYF.

This chain joins TRBV7-2 and TRBJ2-7; D is unclear. Trimming removed 6 bases from V and 5 bases from J, with 11 bases in between. The CDR3 extends over 12 amino acids. Germline CDR1 is SGHTA and CDR2 is FQGNSA. The CDR3 spells CASRGDTNEQYF. CDR3 bases: TGTGCCAGCAGGGGTGACACTAACGAGCAGTACTTC.

This clone was seen once. V usage is TRBV7-9 and J usage is TRBJ2-7; TRBD2 matches 7 bases. V dropped 7 bases and J dropped 3; count of bases not matched to a gene: 6. The CDR3 is made up of 13 amino acids. Germline V lookup: CDR1 SEHNR, CDR2 FQNEAQ (reference sequence). The CDR3 loop reads CASNQRDHYEQYF. CDR3 DNA sequence: TGTGCCAGCAATCAGCGGGACCACTACGAGCAGTACTTC.

The chain is built from TRBV5-6 and TRBJ2-2; D is unresolved. V lost 3 bases to trimming and J lost 4 bases, with 13 bases between them. Germline CDR1 and CDR2: SGHDT and YYEEEE. There are 15 residues in the CDR3. DNA of the CDR3: TGTGCCAGCAGCTCGGACGGTTTGGGCACCGGGGAGCTGTTTTTT. The encoded protein is CASSSDGLGTGELFF.

Regarding this clone: Relative to the germline gene, one junction end is altered; a read error may explain this. The chain uses TRBV5-3 and TRBJ2-7; D perhaps matches TRBD2 (6 bases). TRBV5-3 is an open reading frame, and its role is uncertain. The CDR3 is 14 amino acids. CDR3 in DNA: TGTGCCAGAAGGTTGGGCGGAGAGAGGGAGGCGCAGTACTTC. Protein sequence: CARRLGGEREAQYF.